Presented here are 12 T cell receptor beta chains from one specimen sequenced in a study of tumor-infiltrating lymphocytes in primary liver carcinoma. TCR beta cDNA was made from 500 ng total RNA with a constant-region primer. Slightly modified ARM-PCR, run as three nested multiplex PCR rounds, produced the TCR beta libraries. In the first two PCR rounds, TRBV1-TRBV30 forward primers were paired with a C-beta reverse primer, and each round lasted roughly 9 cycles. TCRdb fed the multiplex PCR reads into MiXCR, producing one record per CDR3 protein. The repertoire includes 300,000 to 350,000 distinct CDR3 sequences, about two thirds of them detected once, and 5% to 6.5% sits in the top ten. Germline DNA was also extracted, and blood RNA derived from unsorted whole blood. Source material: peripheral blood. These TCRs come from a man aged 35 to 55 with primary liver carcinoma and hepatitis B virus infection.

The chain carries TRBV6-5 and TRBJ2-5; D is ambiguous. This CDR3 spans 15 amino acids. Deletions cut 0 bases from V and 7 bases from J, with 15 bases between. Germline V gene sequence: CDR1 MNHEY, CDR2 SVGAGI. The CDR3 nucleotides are TGTGCCAGCAGTTACTCGAGAGTAGCTCACGGGACCCAGTACTTC. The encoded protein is CASSYSRVAHGTQYF.

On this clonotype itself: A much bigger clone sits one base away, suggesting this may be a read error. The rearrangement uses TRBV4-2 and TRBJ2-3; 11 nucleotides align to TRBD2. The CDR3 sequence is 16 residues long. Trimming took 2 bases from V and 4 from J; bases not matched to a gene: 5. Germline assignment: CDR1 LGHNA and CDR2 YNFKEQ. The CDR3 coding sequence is TGTGCCAGCAGCCAAAATGTACTAGCGGGAGCAGATACGCAGTATTTT. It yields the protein CASSQNVLAGADTQYF.

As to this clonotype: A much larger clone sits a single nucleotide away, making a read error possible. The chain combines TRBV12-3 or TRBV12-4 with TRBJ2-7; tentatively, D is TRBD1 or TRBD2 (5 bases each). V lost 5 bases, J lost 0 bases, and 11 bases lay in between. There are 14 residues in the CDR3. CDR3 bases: TGTGCCAGCAGTCTATGGGACGACTCCTACGAGCAGTACTTC. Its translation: CASSLWDDSYEQYF.

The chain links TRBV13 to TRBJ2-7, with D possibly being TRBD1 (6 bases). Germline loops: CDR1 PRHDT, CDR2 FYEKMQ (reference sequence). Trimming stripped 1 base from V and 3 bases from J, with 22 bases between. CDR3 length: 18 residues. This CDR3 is CASSLVPGRGPSSYEQYF. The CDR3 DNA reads TGTGCCAGCAGCTTAGTGCCTGGCAGGGGACCCTCTAGCTACGAGCAGTACTTC. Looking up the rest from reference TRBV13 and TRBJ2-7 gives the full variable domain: AAGVIQSPRHLIKEKRETATLKCYPIPRHDTVYWYQQGPGQDPQFLISFYEKMQSDKGSIPDRFSAQQFSDYHSELNMSSLELGDSALYFCASSLVPGRGPSSYEQYFGPGTRLTVT.

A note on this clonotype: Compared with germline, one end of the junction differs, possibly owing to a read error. CDR3 coding DNA: TGTGCCAGCATTTACCCAACGCCGACAGGGCGGGAGGCCCAGTACTTC. It specifies CASIYPTPTGREAQYF. The chain joins TRBV6-2 or TRBV6-3 to TRBJ2-5, with a possible D match to TRBD2 (8 bases). The CDR3 consists of 16 residues. Germline assignment: CDR1 MNHEY and CDR2 SVGEGT.

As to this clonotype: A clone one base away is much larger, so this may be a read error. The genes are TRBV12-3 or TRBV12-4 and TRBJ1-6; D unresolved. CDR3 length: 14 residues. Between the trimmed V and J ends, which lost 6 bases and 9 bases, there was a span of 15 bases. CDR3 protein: CASSPTGDGSPLHF. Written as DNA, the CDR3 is TGTGCCAGCAGCCCCACCGGGGATGGTTCACCCCTCCACTTT.

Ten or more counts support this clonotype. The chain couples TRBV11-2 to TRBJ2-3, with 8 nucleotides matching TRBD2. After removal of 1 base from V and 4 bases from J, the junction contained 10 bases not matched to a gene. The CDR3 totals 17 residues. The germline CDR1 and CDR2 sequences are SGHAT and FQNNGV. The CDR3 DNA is TGTGCCAGCAGCTTAGGCCTAGGGGGAGCGGGGGCAGATACGCAGTATTTT. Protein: CASSLGLGGAGADTQYF.

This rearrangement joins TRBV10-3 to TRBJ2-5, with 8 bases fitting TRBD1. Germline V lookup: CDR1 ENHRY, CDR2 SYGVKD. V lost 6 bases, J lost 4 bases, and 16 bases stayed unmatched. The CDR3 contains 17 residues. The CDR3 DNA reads TGTGCCATCAGCCGGACAGGGATATCGGGAGCGGGAGAGACCCAGTACTTC. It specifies CAISRTGISGAGETQYF.

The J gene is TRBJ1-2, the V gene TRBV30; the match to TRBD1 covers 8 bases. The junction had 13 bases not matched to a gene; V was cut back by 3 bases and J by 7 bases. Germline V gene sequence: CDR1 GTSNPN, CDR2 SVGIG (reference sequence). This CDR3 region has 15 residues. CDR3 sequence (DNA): TGTGCCTGGAGAACAGCACCTCAGGGGGCTGGTGGCTACACCTTC. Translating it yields CAWRTAPQGAGGYTF.

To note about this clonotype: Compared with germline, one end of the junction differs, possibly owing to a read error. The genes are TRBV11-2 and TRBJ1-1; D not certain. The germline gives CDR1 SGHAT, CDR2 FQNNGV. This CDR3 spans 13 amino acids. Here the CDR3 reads CDSSLALSTEAFF. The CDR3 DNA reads TGTGACAGCAGCTTAGCCCTGTCCACTGAGGCTTTCTTT.

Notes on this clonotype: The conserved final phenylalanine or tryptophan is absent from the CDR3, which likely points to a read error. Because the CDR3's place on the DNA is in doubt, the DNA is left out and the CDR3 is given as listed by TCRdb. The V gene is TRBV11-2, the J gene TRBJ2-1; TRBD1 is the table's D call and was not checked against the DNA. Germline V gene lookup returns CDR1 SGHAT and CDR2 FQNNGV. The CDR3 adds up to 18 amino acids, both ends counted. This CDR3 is CASSLDSVGLGDYNEQFS.

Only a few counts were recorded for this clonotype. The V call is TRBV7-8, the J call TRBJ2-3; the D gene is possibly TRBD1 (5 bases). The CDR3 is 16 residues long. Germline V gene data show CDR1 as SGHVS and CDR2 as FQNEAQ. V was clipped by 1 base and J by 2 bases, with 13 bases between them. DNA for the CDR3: TGTGCCAGCAGCTTAGGATCAGGGATTAACACAGATACGCAGTATTTT. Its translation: CASSLGSGINTDTQYF.